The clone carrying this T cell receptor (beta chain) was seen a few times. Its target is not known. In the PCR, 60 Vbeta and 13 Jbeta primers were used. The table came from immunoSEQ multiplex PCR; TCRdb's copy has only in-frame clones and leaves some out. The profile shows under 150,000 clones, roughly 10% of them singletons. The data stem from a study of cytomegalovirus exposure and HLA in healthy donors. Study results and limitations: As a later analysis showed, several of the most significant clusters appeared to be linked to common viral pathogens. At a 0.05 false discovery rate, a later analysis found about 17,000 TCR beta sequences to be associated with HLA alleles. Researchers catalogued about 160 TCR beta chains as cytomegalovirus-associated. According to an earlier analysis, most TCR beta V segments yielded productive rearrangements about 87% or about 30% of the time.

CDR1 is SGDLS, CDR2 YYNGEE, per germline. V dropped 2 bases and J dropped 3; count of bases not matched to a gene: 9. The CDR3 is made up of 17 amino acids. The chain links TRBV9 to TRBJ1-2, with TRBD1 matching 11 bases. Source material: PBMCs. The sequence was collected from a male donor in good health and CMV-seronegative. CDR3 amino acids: CASSVGTGGGVDYGYTF. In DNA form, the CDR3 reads TGTGCCAGCAGCGTTGGGACAGGGGGTGGAGTAGACTATGGCTACACCTTC.